A single T cell receptor beta chain is shown here with its context. Its matching antigen is unknown. The source of the sample is a study of shared clonotypes between healthy human individuals. Findings and limits, study-wide: Researchers sampled blood only, noting tissue repertoires likely differ. Rarefaction exposed incomplete sorted-subset sequencing despite large depth. The genetic and exposure-history diversity represented was limited by few donors.

Repertoires were generated with immunoSEQ multiplex PCR, while TCRdb's copy carries only in-frame clones and drops some. The sample includes 1,500,000 or so clones, just under 99% of them seen just once. In germline, CDR1 is SGHDN, CDR2 FVKESK. V lost 4 bases to trimming and J lost 2 bases, with 13 bases between them. This CDR3 spans 15 amino acids. The sequence derives from a man aged 25-45 years in good health. The gene calls are TRBV14 and TRBJ2-3, with D uncertain. The sample comprised naive CD4+ T cells sorted from blood. Subset here: CD45RA+ positively selected. The CDR3 DNA follows: TGTGCCAGCAGCCGAGCACAAGATTACACAGATACGCAGTATTTT. Encoded protein: CASSRAQDYTDTQYF. The whole variable domain, filled in from reference TRBV14 and TRBJ2-3, reads EAGVTQFPSHSVIEKGQTVTLRCDPISGHDNLYWYRRVMGKEIKFLLHFVKESKQDESGMPNNRFLAERTGGTYSTLKVQPAELEDSGVYFCASSRAQDYTDTQYFGPGTRLTVL.